The 24 T cell receptor beta chains given below trace back to one sample, sequenced in a study of shared clonotypes between healthy human individuals. The method was immunoSEQ multiplex PCR; TCRdb's version includes in-frame clones alone and lacks a portion of them. Of 600,000 to 750,000 clones listed, about three quarters are singletons. The sequencing sample was made of memory CD4+ T cells sorted from blood. Subset indicated: CD45RA-negative fraction. These receptors were taken from a woman in her 30s in good health.

The chain joins TRBV10-3 to TRBJ2-3; possible D gene TRBD2, 6 bases. The CDR3 is 14 amino acids. Germline CDR1 is ENHRY and CDR2 is SYGVKD. V shed 1 base and J shed 1 base, with 6 bases lying between them. CDR3 residues: CAISELAGTDTQYF. For the CDR3, the DNA is TGTGCCATCAGTGAGTTAGCGGGCACAGATACGCAGTATTTT.

A note on this clone: Different DNA sequences within this sample yield the same CDR3. V is TRBV2 and J is TRBJ2-7, with D unresolved. Looked up from germline, CDR1 is SNHLY and CDR2 is FYNNEI. The CDR3 covers 12 residues. V was trimmed by 5 bases and J by 0 bases, leaving 5 bases between them. In DNA form, the CDR3 reads TGTGCCAGCAGTAGGGACTCCTACGAGCAGTACTTC. It yields the protein CASSRDSYEQYF.

As regards this clone: A far larger clone lies a single base away; this is likely a read error. The identical CDR3 is also encoded by other nucleotide sequences in the sample. V usage is TRBV19 and J usage is TRBJ1-1; D gene ambiguous. The V gene's germline CDR1 is LNHDA and CDR2 SQIVND (reference sequence). The CDR3 is 14 residues long. V was clipped by 5 bases and J by 0 bases, with 10 bases between them. The CDR3 is CASSLGKMNTEAFF. As DNA, the CDR3 is TGTGCCAGTAGTTTGGGCAAAATGAACACTGAAGCTTTCTTT.

CDR3 in DNA: TGTGCCAGCAGTGAATTCGGTAATGAAAAACTGTTTTTT. Amino acid sequence: CASSEFGNEKLFF. This chain uses TRBV2 with TRBJ1-4; D is undetermined. V was pared by 2 bases and J by 4 bases, with 5 bases between. CDR1 and CDR2 (germline): SNHLY, FYNNEI. This CDR3 region has 13 residues.

The V gene is TRBV6-5, the J gene TRBJ1-4; 9 nucleotides align to TRBD1. V was clipped by 3 bases and J by 8 bases; unmatched bases: 7. CDR3 length: 15 residues. The germline V gene encodes CDR1 MNHEY and CDR2 SVGAGI. The DNA of the CDR3 is TGTGCCAGCAGTTATGGGACAGGGAACCGCGAAAAACTGTTTTTT. This gives the protein CASSYGTGNREKLFF.

This chain uses TRBV18 with TRBJ1-1; TRBD1 matches at 8 bases. The CDR3 consists of 15 residues. Germline trimming cut 2 bases from V and 6 bases from J; bases unmatched to any gene: 8. Germline V gene lookup returns CDR1 KGHSH and CDR2 LQKENI. The CDR3, as DNA: TGTGCCAGCTCACCATCCGGAGGACAGGGCGCTGAAGCTTTCTTT. It translates to CASSPSGGQGAEAFF. The full variable domain, its missing parts supplied by reference TRBV18 and TRBJ1-1, is NAGVMQNPRHLVRRRGQEARLRCSPMKGHSHVYWYRQLPEEGLKFMVYLQKENIIDESGMPKERFSAEFPKEGPSILRIQQVVRGDSAAYFCASSPSGGQGAEAFFGQGTRLTVV.

This chain uses TRBV5-1 with TRBJ2-7, with D perhaps TRBD1 (6 bases). The CDR3 runs 13 residues. Germline CDR1 is SGHRS and CDR2 is YFSETQ. Trimming left V 0 bases short and J 6 bases short, with 10 bases between. CDR3 protein: CASSLGQDSEQYF. In DNA form, the CDR3 reads TGCGCCAGCAGCTTGGGGCAGGACAGCGAGCAGTACTTC.

V and J are TRBV7-8 and TRBJ2-1; 7 nucleotides match TRBD2. The CDR3 has 13 residues. V was pared by 4 bases and J by 13 bases, with 10 bases of the junction left unmatched. Germline V gives CDR1 SGHVS, CDR2 FQNEAQ. The CDR3 bases are TGTGCCAGCAGCTCACAGCGGGATACGGAACAGTTCTTC. Translating it yields CASSSQRDTEQFF.

This clone was recorded once. The DNA for the CDR3 is TGCGCCAGCAGCCCGCGGACTAGCGGGATTCCCGAGCAGTACTTC. Translation gives CASSPRTSGIPEQYF. The chain recombines TRBV5-1 with TRBJ2-7, with 12 positions matching TRBD2. CDR1 is SGHRS and CDR2 is YFSETQ in the germline V gene. The CDR3 has 15 amino acids. Germline trimming cut 4 bases from V and 6 bases from J; bases unmatched to any gene: 8.

The chain recombines TRBV2 with TRBJ2-5, with a possible D match to TRBD1 (6 bases). The V end was cut by 8 bases, the J end by 3 bases, with 10 bases between. The CDR3 has 12 amino acids. Germline CDR1 SNHLY, CDR2 FYNNEI. The CDR3 spells CASVTGKETQYF. The CDR3 nucleotides read TGTGCCAGCGTTACAGGGAAAGAGACCCAGTACTTC.

The gene calls are TRBV30 and TRBJ1-1; no reliable D call. This CDR3 spans 13 amino acids. The V and J ends lost 7 bases and 0 bases respectively, with 12 bases between them. From germline, CDR1 is GTSNPN and CDR2 SVGIG (reference sequence). This CDR3 reads CASAGQLNTEAFF. CDR3 coding DNA: TGTGCCTCGGCTGGGCAGCTGAACACTGAAGCTTTCTTT. Full variable domain (missing parts from reference TRBV30 and TRBJ1-1): SQTIHQWPATLVQPVGSPLSLECTVEGTSNPNLYWYRQAAGRGLQLLFYSVGIGQISSEVPQNLSASRPQDRQFILSSKKLLLSDSGFYLCASAGQLNTEAFFGQGTRLTVV.

The rearrangement links TRBV18 to TRBJ2-4, with TRBD2 identical over 9 bases. Trimming at V came to 2 bases and at J to 0 bases, leaving 14 bases not matched to a gene. Germline CDR1 reads KGHSH; CDR2 reads LQKENI. The CDR3 has 20 amino acids. DNA for the CDR3: TGTGCCAGCTCACCAGTAGAAGCGGGAGGCCTTTCCCTAGCCAAAAACATTCAGTACTTC. It yields the protein CASSPVEAGGLSLAKNIQYF.

This chain joins TRBV2 and TRBJ1-1; D is uncertain. The CDR3 runs to 10 residues. Germline V CDR1 and CDR2: SNHLY, FYNNEI. V was clipped by 5 bases and J by 2 bases, with 0 bases between them. As DNA, the CDR3 is TGTGCCAGCAGTAACACTGAAGCTTTCTTT. Translation: CASSNTEAFF.

CDR3 sequence reads: CAIGPGLAGDGPDTQYF. The CDR3 nucleotides read TGTGCCATCGGTCCGGGACTAGCGGGAGACGGCCCAGATACGCAGTATTTT. The V gene is TRBV10-3, the J gene TRBJ2-3; the match to TRBD2 covers 14 bases. CDR3 length: 17 residues. Looked up from germline, CDR1 is ENHRY and CDR2 is SYGVKD. J lost 4 bases, V lost 8 bases, and 11 bases had no gene match.

This chain links TRBV7-9 with TRBJ2-3, with 8 bases aligning to TRBD2. Germline V gene data show CDR1 as SEHNR and CDR2 as FQNEAQ (reference sequence). The CDR3 spans 14 residues. The DNA for the CDR3 is TGTGCAATAGCGGGGCAGGTGATCACAGATACGCAGTATTTT. It encodes CAIAGQVITDTQYF. The full variable domain, completed using reference TRBV7-9 and TRBJ2-3, is DTGVSQNPRHKITKRGQNVTFRCDPISEHNRLYWYRQTLGQGPEFLTYFQNEAQLEKSRLLSDRFSAERPKGSFSTLEIQRTEQGDSAMYLCAIAGQVITDTQYFGPGTRLTVL.

This sequence joins TRBV28 and TRBJ1-3, with 9 bases identical to TRBD1. The germline gives CDR1 MDHEN, CDR2 SYDVKM. The CDR3 sequence is 16 residues long. The ends lost 2 bases at V and 0 bases at J; junction bases unmatched: 2. This chain's CDR3 is CASSLRQGVSGNTIYF. The CDR3 nucleotides read TGTGCCAGCAGTTTACGACAGGGGGTCTCTGGAAACACCATATATTTT.

The CDR3 sequence is CASSLTGTSGSNEQFF. CDR3 nucleotide sequence: TGTGCCAGCAGCTTAACCGGGACTAGCGGGAGCAATGAGCAGTTCTTC. The chain links TRBV7-9 to TRBJ2-1; 14 nucleotides agree with TRBD2. The length of the CDR3 is 16 residues. Germline assignment: CDR1 SEHNR and CDR2 FQNEAQ (reference sequence). Losses at the gene ends were 2 bases for V and 6 bases for J; bases not matched to a gene: 3.

In its sample, this clone was seen many times. This chain links TRBV5-1 with TRBJ2-1; no clear D gene. The CDR3 sequence is 15 residues long. Germline CDR1 SGHRS, CDR2 YFSETQ. V was pared by 5 bases and J by 3 bases, with 15 bases between. The CDR3 bases are TGCGCCAGCAGTAAAGACTCAGCCCTCTACAATGAGCAGTTCTTC. As protein: CASSKDSALYNEQFF.

The chain recombines TRBV7-8 with TRBJ2-3; perhaps TRBD2 as D (6 bases). V lost 5 bases and J lost 9, with 12 bases in between. The CDR3 consists of 12 residues. The V gene's germline CDR1 is SGHVS and CDR2 FQNEAQ. The CDR3 spells CASSPGLVTQYF. In DNA form, the CDR3 reads TGTGCCAGCAGCCCGGGACTCGTGACGCAGTATTTT.

The chain uses TRBV28 and TRBJ1-1; TRBD1 might be the D (5 bases). Trimming removed 8 bases from V and 2 bases from J, with 15 bases in between. Germline V gives CDR1 MDHEN, CDR2 SYDVKM. This CDR3 spans 14 amino acids. CDR3 in amino acids: CASGPEGQNTEAFF. The CDR3 nucleotides read TGTGCCAGCGGCCCAGAGGGGCAAAACACTGAAGCTTTCTTT.

This chain connects TRBV5-1 to TRBJ2-1; TRBD2 aligns across 9 bases. In germline, CDR1 is SGHRS, CDR2 YFSETQ. V dropped 4 bases and J dropped 4; count of bases not matched to a gene: 3. The CDR3 is made up of 14 amino acids. The CDR3, as DNA: TGCGCCAGCAGCAGACTAGCGGAATACAATGAGCAGTTCTTC. Residues: CASSRLAEYNEQFF. Supplemented by reference TRBV5-1 and TRBJ2-1, the full variable domain reads KAGVTQTPRYLIKTRGQQVTLSCSPISGHRSVSWYQQTPGQGLQFLFEYFSETQRNKGNFPGRFSGRQFSNSRSEMNVSTLELGDSALYLCASSRLAEYNEQFFGPGTRLTVL.

This clone was seen a few times. V usage is TRBV27 and J usage is TRBJ2-6; D gene uncertain. CDR1 and CDR2 (germline): MNHEY, SMNVEV (reference sequence). With 3 bases removed from V and 2 bases from J, the gap between germline ends came to 8 bases. CDR3 length: 15 residues. DNA of the CDR3: TGTGCCAGCAGTTTTTTATCCACTGGGGCCAACGTCCTGACTTTC. Translating gives CASSFLSTGANVLTF.

This clone was observed a few times. The rearrangement links TRBV5-1 to TRBJ2-7, with 8 bases lining up with TRBD1. The V segment lost 5 bases and the J segment 3 bases; nucleotides outside the gene matches: 13. In germline, CDR1 is SGHRS, CDR2 YFSETQ. The length of the CDR3 is 16 residues. The CDR3 DNA reads as TGCGCCAGCAGGCACACCGGACAGGGTACAAACTACGAGCAGTACTTC. This codes for CASRHTGQGTNYEQYF.

V gene TRBV4-1 combines with J gene TRBJ2-1; the D gene is possibly TRBD1 (6 bases). The V gene's germline CDR1 is MGHRA and CDR2 YSYEKL. V lost 5 bases to trimming and J lost 4 bases, with 12 bases between them. The length of the CDR3 is 14 residues. In DNA form, the CDR3 reads TGCGCCAGCAGCTGGGAAAGGGGGTACAATGAGCAGTTCTTC. Amino acids: CASSWERGYNEQFF.